This entry lists 30 T cell receptor beta chains sequenced from one sample in a study of CD8 T cells in Susac syndrome. Random-hexamer reverse transcription was applied to about 0.45 to 1 ug RNA. One entry per CDR3 protein, called by TCRdb with MiXCR from the immunoSEQ multiplex PCR reads. There are roughly 330,000 distinct CDR3 sequences in the sample; 90% to 95% occur only once, and over 0.065% lies in the top ten. Sequencing was performed on CD4+ T cells from PBMCs. Every receptor here comes from a human donor with multiple sclerosis.

V gene TRBV9 combines with J gene TRBJ2-3; D is uncertain. The CDR3 length is 16 residues. From germline, CDR1 is SGDLS and CDR2 YYNGEE. The V gene lost 0 bases and the J gene lost 0 bases, with 11 bases spanning the gap. The CDR3: CASSVGLATSTDTQYF. The CDR3 DNA reads TGTGCCAGCAGCGTAGGTTTGGCTACTAGCACAGATACGCAGTATTTT.

A few counts support this clonotype. This chain joins TRBV30 and TRBJ2-7, with no clear D. V lost 2 bases to trimming and J lost 0 bases, with 5 bases between them. The CDR3 covers 12 residues. Looked up from germline, CDR1 is GTSNPN and CDR2 is SVGIG (reference sequence). CDR3 nucleotide sequence: TGTGCCTGGAGTCGCACCTCCTACGAGCAGTACTTC. It yields the protein CAWSRTSYEQYF.

This clonotype occurred once. The V gene is TRBV7-3, the J gene TRBJ2-1; 9 bases fit TRBD1. Germline V lookup: CDR1 SGHTA, CDR2 FQGTGA. The trim removed 4 bases at V and 6 bases at J, leaving 7 bases unmatched. This CDR3 contains 15 residues. The CDR3 is CASSSTGGRGNEQFF. In nucleotides, the CDR3 is TGTGCCAGCAGCTCGACAGGGGGTCGGGGCAATGAGCAGTTCTTC.

This sequence joins TRBV3-1 and TRBJ1-2, with D perhaps matching TRBD1 (6 bases). CDR1 is LGHDT, CDR2 YNNKEL, per germline (reference sequence). This CDR3 contains 14 residues. Trimming removed 4 bases from V and 13 bases from J, with 22 bases in between. CDR3: CASSRTGKDSGRTF. CDR3 DNA: TGTGCCAGCAGCCGAACAGGGAAGGATAGTGGGCGCACCTTC. Full variable domain (outside the CDR3, taken from reference TRBV3-1 and TRBJ1-2): DTAVSQTPKYLVTQMGNDKSIKCEQNLGHDTMYWYKQDSKKFLKIMFSYNNKELIINETVPNRFSPKSPDKAHLNLHINSLELGDSAVYFCASSRTGKDSGRTFGSGTRLTVV.

The genes are TRBV28 and TRBJ1-1, with 8 nucleotides matching TRBD1. Germline V lookup: CDR1 MDHEN, CDR2 SYDVKM. Losses at the gene ends were 5 bases for V and 10 bases for J; bases not matched to a gene: 9. The CDR3 runs 13 residues. The CDR3 DNA reads as TGTGCCAGCAGTCTGGGACAGGACAATATAGCTTTCTTT. Translation gives CASSLGQDNIAFF.

V and J are TRBV19 and TRBJ2-5; 7 positions agree with TRBD2. CDR1 is LNHDA and CDR2 is SQIVND in the germline V gene (reference sequence). This CDR3 has 15 residues. V shed 4 bases, J shed 5 bases, and the junction held 10 bases outside the gene matches. The CDR3 spells CASSNSGRAGETQYF. The CDR3 region has the DNA TGTGCCAGTAGTAATAGTGGGAGGGCCGGTGAGACCCAGTACTTC.

The chain couples TRBV10-3 to TRBJ1-1, with 7 nucleotides matching TRBD1. This CDR3 comprises 14 residues. Trimming at V came to 4 bases and at J to 6 bases, leaving 8 bases not matched to a gene. Germline V lookup: CDR1 ENHRY, CDR2 SYGVKD. CDR3 nucleotide sequence: TGTGCCATCAGTGTGGGGGAGGGGGCCCCTGAAGCTTTCTTT. This translates into CAISVGEGAPEAFF.

The chain recombines TRBV6-2 or TRBV6-3 with TRBJ1-1; no clear D. CDR1 and CDR2 (germline): MNHEY, SVGEGT. CDR3 length equals 13 residues. V was pared by 7 bases and J by 0 bases, with 9 bases between. In DNA form, the CDR3 reads TGTGCCAGCACGGGTTACTTGAACACTGAAGCTTTCTTT. Residues: CASTGYLNTEAFF.

The chain joins TRBV6-1 to TRBJ1-1; 10 positions match TRBD1. The CDR3 contains 14 residues. The trim removed 6 bases at V and 5 bases at J, leaving 6 bases unmatched. CDR1 MNHNS and CDR2 SASEGT come from the germline V gene. The CDR3 nucleotides read TGTGCCAGCAGCCCGGGACAGGGGAGGACTGAAGCTTTCTTT. This encodes CASSPGQGRTEAFF.

The gene calls are TRBV5-6 and TRBJ2-5, with 7 bases identical to TRBD2. Germline CDR1 SGHDT, CDR2 YYEEEE. After removal of 5 bases from V and 2 bases from J, the junction contained 12 bases not matched to a gene. This CDR3 is built from 16 residues. The CDR3 sequence is CASSAPGLNDQETQYF. The DNA for the CDR3 is TGTGCCAGCAGTGCTCCGGGACTAAACGATCAAGAGACCCAGTACTTC.

The chain carries TRBV19 and TRBJ2-5; 10 bases are a match to TRBD1. The V gene's germline CDR1 is LNHDA and CDR2 SQIVND (reference sequence). This CDR3 spans 15 amino acids. The J segment lost 4 bases and the V segment lost 5 bases, leaving 7 bases of the junction unmatched. The CDR3: CASSPPGQGLETQYF. The CDR3 coding sequence is TGTGCCAGTAGTCCACCGGGACAGGGGTTAGAGACCCAGTACTTC.

The J gene is TRBJ2-3, the V gene TRBV19; no clear D gene. This CDR3 has 16 amino acids. Per germline, CDR1 LNHDA and CDR2 SQIVND (reference sequence). V was clipped by 6 bases and J by 0 bases, with 16 bases between them. CDR3 protein: CASSRKRSSSTDTQYF. For the CDR3, the DNA is TGTGCCAGTAGCAGAAAGCGTTCTTCTAGCACAGATACGCAGTATTTT.

This chain connects TRBV30 to TRBJ1-2; D might be TRBD1 (5 bases). CDR3 length equals 13 residues. V gave up 2 bases and J gave up 2 bases, with 9 bases separating them. The germline CDR1 and CDR2 sequences are GTSNPN and SVGIG (reference sequence). CDR3 nucleotides: TGTGCCTGGAGTCCCGGGGGAAACTATGGCTACACCTTC. Protein product: CAWSPGGNYGYTF.

The chain carries TRBV19 and TRBJ2-7, with TRBD1 matching 7 bases. This CDR3 spans 15 amino acids. From germline, CDR1 is LNHDA and CDR2 SQIVND (reference sequence). V lost 5 bases and J lost 3; bases outside the gene matches: 10. Here the CDR3 reads CASSEQGLGGYEQYF. CDR3 bases: TGTGCCAGTAGTGAACAGGGGCTGGGCGGCTACGAGCAGTACTTC.

The rearrangement joins TRBV18 to TRBJ1-1; the match to TRBD1 covers 8 bases. In germline, CDR1 is KGHSH, CDR2 LQKENI. The V gene end was trimmed by 3 bases and the J gene end by 6 bases; junction bases not matched to a gene: 9. This CDR3 spans 15 amino acids. CDR3 protein: CASSPRTGTSAEAFF. The CDR3 DNA is TGTGCCAGCTCACCTCGGACAGGGACGAGCGCTGAAGCTTTCTTT.

CDR3: CASSHTVASGTDTQYF. The CDR3 DNA reads as TGTGCCAGCAGCCATACTGTGGCTAGCGGTACAGATACGCAGTATTTT. This chain uses TRBV7-2 with TRBJ2-3; 7 nucleotides agree with TRBD2. V lost 5 bases to trimming and J lost 3 bases; unmatched junction nucleotides: 11. The CDR3 is 16 amino acids. Germline assignment: CDR1 SGHTA and CDR2 FQGNSA.

In DNA, the CDR3 is TGTGCCAGCAGTGAACAGATTAACACCGGGGAGCTGTTTTTT. It translates to CASSEQINTGELFF. The chain has TRBV2 and TRBJ2-2; D gene ambiguous. Germline V CDR1 and CDR2: SNHLY, FYNNEI. The CDR3 sequence is 14 residues long. Trimming stripped 2 bases from V and 2 bases from J, with 6 bases between.

The CDR3 bases are TGTGCCAGCAGCGTCGGGGGGACGGGACTAGCGGACTACGAGCAGTACTTC. Amino acids: CASSVGGTGLADYEQYF. V is TRBV7-2 and J is TRBJ2-7, with 11 bases identical to TRBD2. Trimming removed 5 bases from V and 3 bases from J; junction bases left unmatched: 12. Looked up from germline, CDR1 is SGHTA and CDR2 is FQGNSA. The CDR3 loop spans 17 amino acids.

V gene TRBV5-1 combines with J gene TRBJ2-3; D may be TRBD1 (5 bases). V lost 4 bases, J lost 1 base, and 13 bases lay in between. Per the germline V gene, CDR1 is SGHRS and CDR2 is YFSETQ. The CDR3 is made up of 15 amino acids. The CDR3 DNA is TGCGCCAGCAGCAATAGGGGCGCCCGCACAGATACGCAGTATTTT. Its protein product is CASSNRGARTDTQYF.

J is TRBJ2-7 and V is TRBV18; possible D gene TRBD1, 6 bases. V was clipped by 4 bases and J by 3 bases, with 10 bases between them. This CDR3 has 13 amino acids. CDR1 is KGHSH and CDR2 is LQKENI in the germline V gene. The CDR3 nucleotides read TGTGCCAGCTCACAGGGGGACCTCTACGAGCAGTACTTC. Its protein product is CASSQGDLYEQYF.

This rearrangement joins TRBV27 to TRBJ2-3; the D gene is possibly TRBD1 (5 bases). The germline V gene encodes CDR1 MNHEY and CDR2 SMNVEV (reference sequence). Trimming cost V 5 bases and J 2 bases, with 14 bases left between them. This CDR3 comprises 15 residues. Here the CDR3 DNA reads TGTGCCAGCAGTCCCTTCGGACAATCCACAGATACGCAGTATTTT. Translation: CASSPFGQSTDTQYF.

The chain carries TRBV5-1 and TRBJ1-1; possibly TRBD1 for D (6 bases). Germline CDR1 reads SGHRS; CDR2 reads YFSETQ. This CDR3 region has 17 residues. The V and J ends lost 0 bases and 0 bases respectively, with 15 bases between them. The CDR3 nucleotides read TGCGCCAGCAGCTTGGGGGTCCGGACAGTCATGAACACTGAAGCTTTCTTT. Its translation: CASSLGVRTVMNTEAFF.

This clonotype was counted a single time. This chain connects TRBV12-3 or TRBV12-4 to TRBJ1-5; 7 bases are a match to TRBD1. The CDR3 has 13 amino acids. The junction had 1 base not matched to a gene; V was cut back by 3 bases and J by 5 bases. The CDR3 DNA reads as TGTGCCAGCAGTTTTGACAGGGATCAGCCCCAGCATTTT. Protein product: CASSFDRDQPQHF.

This chain joins TRBV2 and TRBJ1-2; the D is unclear. The germline V and J ends were trimmed by 6 bases and 8 bases, with 16 bases remaining between them. This CDR3 contains 13 residues. Germline V CDR1 and CDR2: SNHLY, FYNNEI. The CDR3 DNA sequence: TGTGCCAGCAGCCCCCGGGTGCCCCGGGGCTACACCTTC. The encoded protein is CASSPRVPRGYTF.

CDR3 nucleotides: TGTGCCAGCAGCTTTCCTCAGGGGACTCAGATAAACACCGGGGAGCTGTTTTTT. Its translation: CASSFPQGTQINTGELFF. The V and J genes are TRBV5-5 and TRBJ2-2; D might be TRBD1 or TRBD2, each matching 6 bases. Trimming removed 2 bases from V and 2 bases from J, with 19 bases in between. Germline V CDR1 and CDR2: SGHKS, YYEKEE (reference sequence). The CDR3 runs to 18 residues.

The genes are TRBV5-1 and TRBJ1-3, with D perhaps matching TRBD1 (6 bases). The length of the CDR3 is 15 residues. Germline CDR1 reads SGHRS; CDR2 reads YFSETQ. V lost 2 bases, J lost 0 bases, and 9 bases lay in between. CDR3 DNA: TGCGCCAGCAGCTTATCAGGGGTCTCTGGAAACACCATATATTTT. Protein sequence: CASSLSGVSGNTIYF.

J is TRBJ1-5 and V is TRBV7-3; D is undetermined. V was shortened by 5 bases and J by 7 bases, with 12 bases between the two germline ends. The germline V gene encodes CDR1 SGHTA and CDR2 FQGTGA. This CDR3 spans 13 amino acids. The CDR3 sequence: CASSANEGQPQHF. For the CDR3, the DNA is TGTGCCAGCAGCGCGAACGAAGGGCAGCCCCAGCATTTT.

The rearrangement uses TRBV2 and TRBJ1-2, with 7 bases identical to TRBD1. With V trimmed by 8 bases and J by 2 bases, 5 bases remained unmatched. The V gene's germline CDR1 is SNHLY and CDR2 FYNNEI. The CDR3 spans 13 residues. This CDR3 is CASVRDSNYGYTF. CDR3 coding DNA: TGTGCCAGCGTCCGGGACAGCAACTATGGCTACACCTTC. Full variable domain (outside the CDR3, taken from reference TRBV2 and TRBJ1-2): EPEVTQTPSHQVTQMGQEVILRCVPISNHLYFYWYRQILGQKVEFLVSFYNNEISEKSEIFDDQFSVERPDGSNFTLKIRSTKLEDSAMYFCASVRDSNYGYTFGSGTRLTVV.

The chain is built from TRBV25-1 and TRBJ1-2; D remains unclear. Trimming removed 5 bases from V and 8 bases from J, with 15 bases in between. Per germline, CDR1 MGHDK and CDR2 SYGVNS. The CDR3 contains 13 residues. The CDR3, as DNA: TGTGCCAGCAGTAAGGGCCGTTCGGGGGGCTACACCTTC. Its translation: CASSKGRSGGYTF.

The chain uses TRBV5-4 and TRBJ2-1; possibly TRBD2 for D (5 bases). Germline CDR1 reads SGHNT; CDR2 reads YYREEE (reference sequence). The ends were cut back, 3 bases at V and 5 bases at J, with 18 bases in the middle. This CDR3 region has 16 residues. The CDR3 bases are TGTGCCAGCAGCTCACCCTTTAGACTAACCAACAATGAGCAGTTCTTC. This translates into CASSSPFRLTNNEQFF. The entire variable domain, with the rest obtained from reference TRBV5-4 and TRBJ2-1, is as follows: ETGVTQSPTHLIKTRGQQVTLRCSSQSGHNTVSWYQQALGQGPQFIFQYYREEENGRGNFPPRFSGLQFPNYSSELNVNALELDDSALYLCASSSPFRLTNNEQFFGPGTRLTVL.